The 3 T cell receptor beta chains below were found in one sample sequenced in a study of T cells after somatic rescue of genetic block. The protocol was immunoSEQ multiplex PCR, while the TCRdb copy is restricted to in-frame clones and leaves out a portion. Found here are 70,000 to 95,000 clones, about nine tenths of them singletons; the top ten hold roughly 1.7%. Sequencing was carried out using peripheral blood mononuclear cells (PBMCs). These receptors came from a woman aged 18-30 years.

This rearrangement joins TRBV19 to TRBJ2-7; D unresolved. This CDR3 region has 14 residues. Trimming removed 4 bases at V and 0 bases at J, with 10 bases between. Germline V gene data show CDR1 as LNHDA and CDR2 as SQIVND (reference sequence). The CDR3 sequence: CASSRERSSYEQYF. The CDR3 DNA reads as TGTGCCAGTAGTAGGGAACGGAGCTCCTACGAGCAGTACTTC.

V and J are TRBV5-1 and TRBJ2-5; D not certain. CDR1 SGHRS and CDR2 YFSETQ come from the germline V gene. The CDR3 is made up of 12 amino acids. V lost 3 bases and J 0 bases, leaving 3 bases between the germline ends. CDR3 sequence (DNA): TGCGCCAGCAGCTCGTACCAAGAGACCCAGTACTTC. It yields the protein CASSSYQETQYF.

The V gene is TRBV14, the J gene TRBJ2-4, with no clear D. Trimming removed 1 base at V and 0 bases at J, with 10 bases between. The CDR3 sequence is 16 residues long. Germline V lookup: CDR1 SGHDN, CDR2 FVKESK. CDR3 loop: CASSQVSVEAKNIQYF. The CDR3 region has the DNA TGTGCCAGCAGCCAAGTGTCAGTAGAAGCCAAAAACATTCAGTACTTC. Filled out from reference TRBV14 and TRBJ2-4, the complete variable domain reads EAGVTQFPSHSVIEKGQTVTLRCDPISGHDNLYWYRRVMGKEIKFLLHFVKESKQDESGMPNNRFLAERTGGTYSTLKVQPAELEDSGVYFCASSQVSVEAKNIQYFGAGTRLSVL.